This TCR beta chain was recorded in a study of T cell changes during pregnancy in multiple sclerosis. Sequenced by immunoSEQ multiplex PCR; TCRdb stores in-frame clones only, minus some. The sample carries about 64,000 clones, almost 97% recorded once. Germline lookup yields CDR1 MNHEY and CDR2 SMNVEV (reference sequence). The CDR3 length is 12 residues. Trimming left V 11 bases short and J 4 bases short, with 14 bases between. The V gene is TRBV27, the J gene TRBJ1-1; D perhaps matches TRBD1 (6 bases). The starting material was CD8+ T cells from peripheral blood mononuclear cells, obtained after pregnancy. The sequence came from a female donor with multiple sclerosis, enrolled in a pregnancy study. CDR3 sequence reads: CASQQGSTEAFF. CDR3 nucleotide sequence: TGTGCCTCCCAACAGGGTTCCACTGAAGCTTTCTTT.